One sample yielded the 19 T cell receptor beta chains listed below, sequenced in a study of response to subunit inactivated influenza vaccine. TCRdb ran MiXCR on the RT-PCR reads and lists one entry per CDR3 protein. The sample carries roughly 180,000 distinct CDR3 sequences, about 10% recorded once. The sequenced sample was non-naive T cells sorted from PBMCs, obtained on the day of vaccination. The receptors here all came from a man aged 50 to 60 who received an inactivated influenza vaccine.

This clonotype was counted ten times or more. V is TRBV5-1 and J is TRBJ1-4; TRBD1 aligns across 7 bases. The CDR3 has 15 residues. From germline, CDR1 is SGHRS and CDR2 YFSETQ. V was pared by 4 bases and J by 2 bases, with 5 bases of the junction left unmatched. The CDR3 DNA sequence: TGCGCCAGCAGCACGAAAGGGGGCACTAATGAAAAACTGTTTTTT. This translates into CASSTKGGTNEKLFF.

This clonotype has more than one count but fewer than ten. This sequence joins TRBV6-5 and TRBJ1-5; TRBD1 agrees at 7 bases. The V and J ends lost 4 bases and 13 bases, in that order; junction bases with no gene match: 13. This CDR3 spans 14 amino acids. CDR1 and CDR2 from the germline V gene are MNHEY and SVGAGI. In DNA form, the CDR3 reads TGTGCCAGCAGTTCCTCTGCCCAGGGGGGCCCTCAGCATTTT. Translated: CASSSSAQGGPQHF.

In this sample, this clonotype turned up many times. The V and J genes are TRBV29-1 and TRBJ1-1; tentatively, D is TRBD1 (6 bases). Germline CDR1 reads SQVTM; CDR2 reads ANQGSEA. The CDR3 spans 10 residues. V was shortened by 7 bases and J by 10 bases, with 13 bases between the two germline ends. The CDR3 nucleotides read TGCAGCGGCGAACAGGGCGTAGCTTTCTTT. It specifies CSGEQGVAFF.

This clonotype was picked up a small number of times. V and J are TRBV14 and TRBJ1-2; D is uncertain. V was pared by 1 base and J by 7 bases, with 7 bases between. This CDR3 has 12 residues. CDR1 and CDR2 (germline): SGHDN, FVKESK. Here the CDR3 reads CASSQAGTGYTF. DNA for the CDR3: TGTGCCAGCAGCCAAGCTGGTACTGGCTACACCTTC.

This chain connects TRBV3-1 to TRBJ1-5; D not resolved. CDR3 length equals 14 residues. Germline V gene sequence: CDR1 LGHDT, CDR2 YNNKEL (reference sequence). The V end lost 0 bases, the J end lost 9 bases, and 12 bases lay between the germline ends. This CDR3 is CASSQDRSRRPQHF. The CDR3 DNA is TGTGCCAGCAGCCAAGACCGTTCTAGGCGGCCCCAGCATTTT.

The J gene is TRBJ2-3, the V gene TRBV15, with TRBD2 matching over 11 bases. The CDR3 runs 17 residues. Germline V gene sequence: CDR1 LNHNV, CDR2 YYDKDF (reference sequence). The trim removed 5 bases at V and 2 bases at J, leaving 9 bases unmatched. CDR3 DNA: TGTGCCACCAGCCTCGTTTCGGGACTAGCGGTCACAGATACGCAGTATTTT. Translation gives CATSLVSGLAVTDTQYF. Full variable domain (rest looked up from reference TRBV15 and TRBJ2-3): DAMVIQNPRYQVTQFGKPVTLSCSQTLNHNVMYWYQQKSSQAPKLLFHYYDKDFNNEADTPDNFQSRRPNTSFCFLDIRSPGLGDTAMYLCATSLVSGLAVTDTQYFGPGTRLTVL.

The chain joins TRBV7-2 to TRBJ1-1; no clear D. Trimming shortened V by 1 base and J by 0 bases, and 9 bases separated the two germline ends. Germline V gene data show CDR1 as SGHTA and CDR2 as FQGNSA. This CDR3 contains 15 residues. The CDR3 region has the DNA TGTGCCAGCAGCTTAGATTGGGCGATGAACACTGAAGCTTTCTTT. It encodes CASSLDWAMNTEAFF.

V usage is TRBV6-4 and J usage is TRBJ2-1, with TRBD2 matching over 7 bases. V lost 2 bases and J lost 4; bases outside the gene matches: 17. Germline CDR1 and CDR2: MRHNA and SNTAGT. The CDR3 totals 19 residues. CDR3 DNA: TGTGCCAGCAGTGACGTCAGAACCATGGGACTAACAACATACAATGAGCAGTTCTTC. Translated, it gives CASSDVRTMGLTTYNEQFF.

V is TRBV3-1 and J is TRBJ2-2, with D unclear. The germline V gene has CDR1 LGHDT and CDR2 YNNKEL (reference sequence). CDR3 size: 14 residues. V gave up 0 bases and J gave up 8 bases, with 10 bases separating them. In DNA form, the CDR3 reads TGTGCCAGCAGCCAAGATCTGGCCGGAGGGGAGCTGTTTTTT. Its protein product is CASSQDLAGGELFF.

This clonotype was recorded many times. The CDR3 protein is CASSLRGPQHF. CDR3 in DNA: TGTGCCAGCAGTTTAAGGGGGCCCCAGCATTTT. The chain combines TRBV12-3 or TRBV12-4 with TRBJ1-5; D might be TRBD1 (5 bases). Deletions cut 2 bases from V and 9 bases from J, with 5 bases between. This CDR3 contains 11 residues.

The rearrangement joins TRBV7-9 to TRBJ2-1; 9 bases align to TRBD2. V dropped 8 bases and J dropped 6; count of bases not matched to a gene: 17. The germline gives CDR1 SEHNR, CDR2 FQNEAQ (reference sequence). The CDR3 covers 17 residues. CDR3 sequence (DNA): TGTGCCAGCTTATACGCGGGCGGGAGGGGTCTGGTCAATGAGCAGTTCTTC. It specifies CASLYAGGRGLVNEQFF.

To note about this clonotype: This sequence may be a read error, since a much larger clone differs from it by one base. V gene TRBV12-3 or TRBV12-4 combines with J gene TRBJ2-1, with 9 bases aligning to TRBD1. The CDR3 runs 15 residues. The V segment lost 3 bases and the J segment 3 bases; nucleotides outside the gene matches: 3. The CDR3, as DNA: TGTGCCAGCAGTTTTAACAGGGGGCTCTACAATGAGCAGTTCTTC. As protein: CASSFNRGLYNEQFF.

The CDR3 is CSARGTGVQTQYF. The CDR3 coding sequence is TGCAGTGCTAGAGGGACAGGGGTACAGACCCAGTACTTC. V gene TRBV20-1 combines with J gene TRBJ2-5; 9 bases align to TRBD1. V was clipped by 1 base and J by 6 bases; unmatched bases: 3. CDR3 length equals 13 residues. CDR1 and CDR2 (germline): DFQATT, SNEGSKA (reference sequence).

V and J are TRBV27 and TRBJ2-5, with unresolved D. The V and J ends lost 3 bases and 1 base respectively, with 15 bases between them. CDR3 size: 16 residues. Germline lookup yields CDR1 MNHEY and CDR2 SMNVEV (reference sequence). The CDR3 region has the DNA TGTGCCAGCAGTTTCCTAGGCCCTCGTGGCCAAGAGACCCAGTACTTC. It translates to CASSFLGPRGQETQYF.

This clonotype came up a few times. The chain employs TRBV11-1 and TRBJ2-7; the match to TRBD1 covers 8 bases. Losses at the gene ends were 1 base for V and 0 bases for J; bases not matched to a gene: 8. This CDR3 contains 17 residues. Germline V CDR1 and CDR2: SGHAT, FQDESV (reference sequence). CDR3 protein: CASSLGPLGQGSYEQYF. The CDR3 coding sequence is TGTGCCAGCAGCTTAGGTCCACTAGGACAGGGCTCCTACGAGCAGTACTTC.

The rearrangement joins TRBV20-1 to TRBJ2-1; the D is unclear. V lost 0 bases and J lost 8, with 14 bases in between. Per germline, CDR1 DFQATT and CDR2 SNEGSKA (reference sequence). The CDR3 has 14 residues. The DNA of the CDR3 is TGCAGTGCTAGAGATAGGGCAGGTCTCCATGAGCAGTTCTTC. The encoded protein is CSARDRAGLHEQFF.

This chain links TRBV3-1 with TRBJ2-7; weak D call: TRBD1 (5 bases). CDR1 is LGHDT and CDR2 is YNNKEL in the germline V gene (reference sequence). V gave up 11 bases and J gave up 2 bases, with 22 bases separating them. This CDR3 has 15 residues. CDR3 residues: CACCQQAPFTYEQYF. CDR3 nucleotide sequence: TGTGCCTGCTGCCAACAGGCGCCTTTTACCTACGAGCAGTACTTC.

The V call is TRBV5-6, the J call TRBJ2-5; no firm D call. Germline-derived CDR1 and CDR2 are SGHDT and YYEEEE. The V and J ends lost 4 bases and 6 bases respectively, with 13 bases between them. The CDR3 covers 13 residues. The CDR3 region has the DNA TGTGCCAGCAGCCTGACGGTTCGAAAGACCCAGTACTTC. Its translation is CASSLTVRKTQYF.

This clonotype occurred many times. The chain employs TRBV20-1 and TRBJ1-1; D unresolved. The V end lost 4 bases, the J end lost 0 bases, and 9 bases lay between the germline ends. Germline V CDR1 and CDR2: DFQATT, SNEGSKA (reference sequence). This CDR3 comprises 13 residues. CDR3 sequence (DNA): TGCAGTGCTAAGGAACACATGAACACTGAAGCTTTCTTT. It is translated as CSAKEHMNTEAFF.